This TCR beta chain appears in the sequencing data of a study of tissue T cells after allogeneic stem cell transplantation. The study, taken as a whole, reports: Shared clones across patients were few; motif clustering revealed tissue-specific shared signatures. Anatomically similar tissues had similar TCR repertoires within each patient.

Worth noting for this clone: What it recognizes is unknown. The gene symbols are mouse symbols. The CDR3 end lies 1 residue beyond the end of the read and is filled in from the germline J gene.

This CDR3 spans 14 amino acids. CDR1 is NNHDY and CDR2 is SYVADS in the germline V gene. V lost 4 bases to trimming and J lost 6 bases; unmatched junction nucleotides: 2. TCRbeta CDR3 was sequenced at survey depth with template counts. Sequencing was performed with immunoSEQ multiplex PCR; in TCRdb, only in-frame clones are kept and a portion is missing. The table records roughly 7,200 clones, around 42% of them present only once. Regarding time point: mouse harvest day 7 after allogeneic transplant. Each mouse received 10^7 T-cell-depleted marrow cells plus 10^6 splenic CD5+ T cells by tail vein. This mouse GVHD model was MHC-mismatched B6 to BALB/c, profiled day 7 or 14.

Sequencing input: gut tissue. This receptor was obtained from a female BALB/c mouse given C57BL/6 T cells with graft-versus-host disease after an allogeneic hematopoietic cell transplant. The gene calls are TRBV13-3 and TRBJ2-2, with 11 bases fitting TRBD2. The CDR3 is CASSRDWGSGQLYF. The CDR3 bases that were read are TGTGCCAGCAGTCGGGACTGGGGGTCCGGGCAGCTCTAC.